This is a list of T cell receptor beta chains from one sample in a study of blood T cells in healthy people across ages. TCRdb independently ran MiXCR on the 5' RACE reads; one entry per CDR3 protein. The profile shows fewer than 1,000,000 distinct CDR3 sequences, approximately 48% of them singletons. Material: blood. These receptors all come from a man in his sixties in good health. Each CDR3 is given with its conserved first and last residue. The order of the fields is clone size, CDR3 length, D gene, V gene, J gene, CDR3 protein, CDR3 DNA. The D gene is left open where the match is weak. Clone size appears in some rows only: once, few, many, or a class for an expanded clone.

abundance: many
len: 14
d_gene: TRBD1
v_gene: TRBV29-1
j_gene: TRBJ2-7
CDR3aa: CSVEDLAGGDEQYF
CDR3nt: TGCAGCGTTGAAGATTTGGCAGGGGGCGACGAGCAGTACTTC

abundance: NA
len: 16
d_gene: TRBD1
v_gene: TRBV3-1
j_gene: TRBJ2-5
CDR3aa: CASSRRDRGEEETQYF
CDR3nt: TGTGCCAGCAGCCGGCGGGACAGGGGAGAAGAAGAGACCCAGTACTTC

abundance: few
len: 14
d_gene: NA
v_gene: TRBV5-1
j_gene: TRBJ1-4
CDR3aa: CASSATGYNEKLFF
CDR3nt: TGCGCCAGCAGCGCGACAGGTTATAATGAAAAACTGTTTTTT

abundance: NA
len: 14
d_gene: TRBD2
v_gene: TRBV4-2
j_gene: TRBJ2-3
CDR3aa: CASSPSSGGDTQYF
CDR3nt: TGTGCCAGCAGCCCCAGCAGCGGGGGAGATACGCAGTATTTT

abundance: few
len: 13
d_gene: NA
v_gene: TRBV10-1
j_gene: TRBJ2-7
CDR3aa: CASSEQMAYEQYF
CDR3nt: TGCGCCAGCAGTGAACAGATGGCCTACGAGCAGTACTTC

abundance: NA
len: 15
d_gene: TRBD1
v_gene: TRBV7-2
j_gene: TRBJ2-7
CDR3aa: CASSRRTGGDYEQYF
CDR3nt: TGTGCCAGCAGCCGTAGGACAGGGGGAGACTACGAGCAGTACTTC

abundance: many
len: 11
d_gene: NA
v_gene: TRBV20-1
j_gene: TRBJ1-2
CDR3aa: CSIDKSVGYTF
CDR3nt: TGCAGTATAGACAAATCTGTCGGCTACACCTTC

abundance: NA
len: 13
d_gene: NA
v_gene: TRBV6-6
j_gene: TRBJ1-5
CDR3aa: CASSDMGDQPQHF
CDR3nt: TGTGCCAGCAGTGACATGGGGGATCAGCCCCAGCATTTT

abundance: NA
len: 16
d_gene: TRBD1
v_gene: TRBV7-2
j_gene: TRBJ2-5
CDR3aa: CASSPLFWTGGNEQYF
CDR3nt: TGTGCCAGCAGCCCCCTCTTTTGGACAGGTGGCAATGAGCAGTACTTC

abundance: few
len: 14
d_gene: TRBD1
v_gene: TRBV7-2
j_gene: TRBJ1-1
CDR3aa: CASRRDRAYTEAFF
CDR3nt: TGTGCCAGCCGAAGGGACAGGGCATACACTGAAGCTTTCTTT

abundance: NA
len: 13
d_gene: TRBD1
v_gene: TRBV6-2/TRBV6-3
j_gene: TRBJ1-6
CDR3aa: CAGGQGAYSPLHF
CDR3nt: TGTGCCGGTGGACAGGGGGCTTATTCACCCCTCCACTTT

abundance: few
len: 15
d_gene: TRBD1
v_gene: TRBV12-3/TRBV12-4
j_gene: TRBJ2-1
CDR3aa: CASSPTGTVYNEQFF
CDR3nt: TGTGCCAGCAGTCCAACCGGGACAGTCTACAATGAGCAGTTCTTC

abundance: NA
len: 15
d_gene: TRBD1
v_gene: TRBV7-6
j_gene: TRBJ1-6
CDR3aa: CASSYRDRGNSPLHF
CDR3nt: TGTGCCAGCAGCTACCGGGACAGGGGGAATTCACCCCTCCACTTT

abundance: few
len: 12
d_gene: NA
v_gene: TRBV5-6
j_gene: TRBJ1-2
CDR3aa: CASSATGVGYTF
CDR3nt: TGTGCCAGCAGCGCTACAGGAGTGGGCTACACCTTC

abundance: NA
len: 17
d_gene: TRBD1
v_gene: TRBV2
j_gene: TRBJ2-4
CDR3aa: CASNGFGTGVTKNIQYF
CDR3nt: TGTGCCAGCAATGGATTTGGGACAGGGGTAACCAAAAACATTCAGTACTTC